This T cell receptor (beta chain) derives from a study of T cells in Graves' hyperthyroidism and ophthalmopathy. Notes on the study in general: Model-based prediction identified ophthalmopathy a median around 6.5 months prior to its onset.

This CDR3 has 16 residues. CDR1 SGHAT and CDR2 FQNNGV come from the germline V gene. V was shortened by 2 bases and J by 2 bases, with 14 bases between the two germline ends. Amplification of TCR beta CDR3 regions was performed using RNA transcripts as template. HTBI primers were employed in a first-round RT-PCR of the TCR CDR3. TCRdb re-analysed the multiplex PCR reads in MiXCR, keeping a single row per CDR3 protein. The sample records around 690,000 distinct CDR3 sequences, approximately 15% being singletons. In its sample, this clonotype was seen many times. As yet, its antigen is unknown. Sequencing was carried out using blood. This rearrangement joins TRBV11-2 to TRBJ2-3; D is tentatively TRBD1 or TRBD2 (5 bases each). This receptor was obtained from a man aged 45-65 years with Graves' hyperthyroidism. Written as DNA, the CDR3 is TGTGCCAGCAGCTTAACCGGGACCGAATCCACAGATACGCAGTATTTT. Amino acid sequence: CASSLTGTESTDTQYF.